Each of the 9 T cell receptor beta chains below was sequenced from the same sample in a study of blood T cell repertoires in COVID-19. The assay was immunoSEQ multiplex PCR, and TCRdb's table has in-frame clones only and misses some. The table lists about 260,000 clones, about nine tenths of them singletons, with roughly 1.6% in the top ten. Sequenced material: peripheral blood. The receptors come from a woman between 35 and 50 years old who had recovered from COVID-19.

This clone occurred a few times. V gene TRBV6-1 combines with J gene TRBJ1-6; perhaps TRBD1 as D (6 bases). The length of the CDR3 is 15 residues. Germline assignment: CDR1 MNHNS and CDR2 SASEGT. V lost 0 bases, J lost 8 bases, and 11 bases lay in between. CDR3 in DNA: TGTGCCAGCAGTGAAGCGGGGACAATTTATTCACCCCTCCACTTT. Protein: CASSEAGTIYSPLHF.

The J gene is TRBJ1-4, the V gene TRBV27; 8 bases are shared with TRBD1. CDR3 size: 14 residues. Germline V gene data show CDR1 as MNHEY and CDR2 as SMNVEV (reference sequence). Losses at the gene ends were 3 bases for V and 8 bases for J; bases not matched to a gene: 5. The DNA of the CDR3 is TGTGCCAGCAGTTTCGACAGGGGCGGGGAAAAACTGTTTTTT. Protein sequence: CASSFDRGGEKLFF.

The V and J genes are TRBV7-2 and TRBJ1-2, with D possibly TRBD1 on 5 matching bases. Trimming pared 3 bases from V and 5 bases from J, leaving 22 bases between. The germline gives CDR1 SGHTA, CDR2 FQGNSA. The CDR3 contains 17 residues. Here the CDR3 reads CASSFLGDLDGLYGYTF. CDR3 sequence (DNA): TGTGCCAGCAGCTTCTTAGGGGATCTGGACGGTCTTTATGGCTACACCTTC. The entire variable domain, with the rest obtained from reference TRBV7-2 and TRBJ1-2, is as follows: GAGVSQSPSNKVTEKGKDVELRCDPISGHTALYWYRQSLGQGLEFLIYFQGNSAPDKSGLPSDRFSAERTGGSVSTLTIQRTQQEDSAVYLCASSFLGDLDGLYGYTFGSGTRLTVV.

The gene calls are TRBV14 and TRBJ2-2; unclear D gene. V lost 5 bases and J lost 6, with 10 bases in between. CDR1 is SGHDN, CDR2 FVKESK, per germline. This CDR3 region has 13 residues. This CDR3 is CASSVRYAGELFF. CDR3 sequence (DNA): TGTGCCAGCAGCGTTCGGTACGCCGGGGAGCTGTTTTTT.

This chain joins TRBV5-4 and TRBJ2-3, with 10 bases aligning to TRBD2. J lost 3 bases, V lost 4 bases, and 5 bases had no gene match. This CDR3 region has 15 residues. CDR1 is SGHNT and CDR2 is YYREEE in the germline V gene (reference sequence). The CDR3 protein is CASSQRGGMTDTQYF. The DNA for the CDR3 is TGTGCCAGCAGCCAGCGGGGGGGCATGACAGATACGCAGTATTTT.

V usage is TRBV5-1 and J usage is TRBJ1-4; no reliable D call. The CDR3 spans 15 residues. V was trimmed by 7 bases and J by 7 bases, leaving 20 bases between them. Germline CDR1 SGHRS, CDR2 YFSETQ. CDR3 loop: CASHRSPALSEKLFF. CDR3 nucleotide sequence: TGCGCCAGCCACCGGAGCCCAGCGCTGTCTGAAAAACTGTTTTTT.

The V gene is TRBV4-1, the J gene TRBJ1-5; D not certain. V dropped 5 bases and J dropped 7 bases, with 12 bases sitting between them. The germline gives CDR1 MGHRA, CDR2 YSYEKL. The CDR3 has 13 residues. CDR3 in amino acids: CASSLGPQQPQHF. In DNA form, the CDR3 reads TGCGCCAGCAGCTTGGGCCCTCAACAGCCCCAGCATTTT.

The chain uses TRBV4-3 and TRBJ1-6, with D unresolved. CDR1 and CDR2 from the germline V gene are LGHNA and YSLEER. This CDR3 is built from 14 residues. The ends were cut back, 5 bases at V and 1 base at J, with 6 bases in the middle. Written as DNA, the CDR3 is TGCGCCAGCAGCACCCGGTCCTATAATTCACCCCTCCACTTT. It translates to CASSTRSYNSPLHF.

CDR3 in amino acids: CASSSQGSHEQYF. Here the CDR3 DNA reads TGTGCCAGTAGTTCTCAGGGTTCCCACGAGCAGTACTTC. This sequence joins TRBV19 and TRBJ2-7; tentatively, D is TRBD1 (5 bases). This CDR3 has 13 amino acids. Germline V CDR1 and CDR2: LNHDA, SQIVND (reference sequence). V was cut by 5 bases and J by 5 bases, with 13 bases left in between.